This TCR beta chain is from a study of T cells after posttransplantation cyclophosphamide. Findings and caveats of the study: Blood and skin or GI T cell repertoires showed limited TRB overlap. Later post-transplant blood repertoires were often dominated by donor CD8+ memory clones.

This clone was recorded many times. What it binds is unknown. Produced via immunoSEQ multiplex PCR; TCRdb's table is partial and in-frame only. The sample shows approximately 35,000 clones, no singletons; the ten largest hold roughly 1.1%. V shed 6 bases and J 0 bases; nucleotides not matched to a gene: 4. The germline V gene encodes CDR1 KGHSH and CDR2 LQKENI. This CDR3 has 15 residues. The related graft donor's blood sample was taken on the day of bone marrow donation. The receptor was derived from a girl aged 10 to 17 in good health, CMV-negative, and a related stem cell transplant donor. Specimen: PBMCs. V and J are TRBV18 and TRBJ1-5; the match to TRBD1 covers 8 bases. CDR3 region: CASSQGASSNQPQHF. The CDR3 DNA is TGTGCCAGCTCCCAGGGGGCGAGTAGCAATCAGCCCCAGCATTTT.